Below, one TCR beta chain is given with its context. Its antigen is still unknown. This record belongs to a study of blood T cells in healthy people across ages. Study details: Through template switching, about one barcoded beta molecule was captured per two T cells, as measured in model experiments. Findings and limits, study-wide: Diversity estimates from one million T cells were considered underestimates.

A second PCR, run for roughly 7 to 12 cycles, used a sample-barcoded 5' primer plus a J-beta primer mix. One entry per CDR3 protein, called by TCRdb with MiXCR from the 5' RACE reads. The sample carries 1.8 million or so distinct CDR3 sequences, about 39% recorded once. The CDR3 sequence is 15 residues long. V lost 1 base, J lost 9 bases, and 16 bases lay in between. CDR1 and CDR2 from the germline V gene are SGHAT and FQNNGV. For every donor, a draw yielded ten milliliters of peripheral blood. The receptor's source is a human donor in good health. The genes are TRBV11-2 and TRBJ2-1; D call uncertain. Input material: blood. The CDR3 protein is CASSLGSQFWSEQFF. The CDR3 DNA follows: TGTGCCAGCAGCTTAGGGTCGCAGTTCTGGAGTGAGCAGTTCTTC.